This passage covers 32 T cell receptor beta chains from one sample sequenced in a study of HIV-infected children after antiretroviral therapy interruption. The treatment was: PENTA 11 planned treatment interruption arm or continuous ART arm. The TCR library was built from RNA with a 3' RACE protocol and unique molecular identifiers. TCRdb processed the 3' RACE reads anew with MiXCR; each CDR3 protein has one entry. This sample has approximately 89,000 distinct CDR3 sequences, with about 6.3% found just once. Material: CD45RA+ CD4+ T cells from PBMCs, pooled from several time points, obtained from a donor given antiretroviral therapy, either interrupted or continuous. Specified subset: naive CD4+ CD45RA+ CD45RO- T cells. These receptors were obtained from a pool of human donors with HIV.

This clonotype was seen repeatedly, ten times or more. The CDR3 bases are TGTGCCATCAGTGAGGCGGCAGCCTCTGGAAACACCATATATTTT. This translates into CAISEAAASGNTIYF. The rearrangement joins TRBV10-3 to TRBJ1-3; D unclear. This CDR3 region has 15 residues. Germline V gene data show CDR1 as ENHRY and CDR2 as SYGVKD. Trimming left V 2 bases short and J 0 bases short, with 8 bases between.

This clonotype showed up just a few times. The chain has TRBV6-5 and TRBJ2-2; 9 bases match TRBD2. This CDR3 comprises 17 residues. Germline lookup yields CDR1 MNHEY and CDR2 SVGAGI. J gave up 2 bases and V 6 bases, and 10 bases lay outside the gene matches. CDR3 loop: CASSPPRLAGNTGELFF. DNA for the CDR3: TGTGCCAGCAGCCCCCCGAGGCTAGCGGGAAACACCGGGGAGCTGTTTTTT.

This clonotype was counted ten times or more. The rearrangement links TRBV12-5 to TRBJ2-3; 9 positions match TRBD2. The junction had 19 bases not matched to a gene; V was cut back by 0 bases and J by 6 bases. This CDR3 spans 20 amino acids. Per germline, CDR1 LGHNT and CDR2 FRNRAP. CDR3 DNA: TGTGCTAGTGGTTTGGTACGTTGGGTTTCTAGCGGGGTTGTAGCGGATACGCAGTATTTT. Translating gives CASGLVRWVSSGVVADTQYF. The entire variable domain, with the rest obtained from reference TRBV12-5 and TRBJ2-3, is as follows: DARVTQTPRHKVTEMGQEVTMRCQPILGHNTVFWYRQTMMQGLELLAYFRNRAPLDDSGMPKDRFSAEMPDATLATLKIQPSEPRDSAVYFCASGLVRWVSSGVVADTQYFGPGTRLTVL.

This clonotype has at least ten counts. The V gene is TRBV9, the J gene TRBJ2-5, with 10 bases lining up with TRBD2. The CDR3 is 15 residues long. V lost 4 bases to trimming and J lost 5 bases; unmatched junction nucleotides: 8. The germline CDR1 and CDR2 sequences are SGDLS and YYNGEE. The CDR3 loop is CASSKSGRVWETQYF. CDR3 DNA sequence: TGTGCCAGCAGCAAGAGCGGGAGGGTCTGGGAGACCCAGTACTTC.

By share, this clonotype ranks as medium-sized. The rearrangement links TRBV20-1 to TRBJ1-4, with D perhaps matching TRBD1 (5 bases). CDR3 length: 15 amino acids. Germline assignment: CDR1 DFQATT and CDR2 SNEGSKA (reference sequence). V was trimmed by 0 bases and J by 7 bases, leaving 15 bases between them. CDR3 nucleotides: TGCAGTGCTAGAGATCGCACAGGCGGCCGTGAAAAACTGTTTTTT. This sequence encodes CSARDRTGGREKLFF.

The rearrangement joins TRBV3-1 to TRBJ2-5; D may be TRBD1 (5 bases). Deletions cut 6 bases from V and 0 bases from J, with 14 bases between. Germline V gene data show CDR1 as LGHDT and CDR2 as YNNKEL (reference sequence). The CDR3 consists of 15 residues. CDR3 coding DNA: TGTGCCAGCAGGGACAATCGACGGAACCAAGAGACCCAGTACTTC. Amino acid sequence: CASRDNRRNQETQYF.

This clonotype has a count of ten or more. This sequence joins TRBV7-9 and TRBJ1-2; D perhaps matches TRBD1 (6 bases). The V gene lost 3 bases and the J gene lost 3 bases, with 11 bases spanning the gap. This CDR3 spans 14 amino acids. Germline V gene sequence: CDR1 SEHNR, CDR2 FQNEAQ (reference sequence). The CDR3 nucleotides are TGTGCCAGCAGCTTGAGGGGGACGGACTATGGCTACACCTTC. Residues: CASSLRGTDYGYTF.

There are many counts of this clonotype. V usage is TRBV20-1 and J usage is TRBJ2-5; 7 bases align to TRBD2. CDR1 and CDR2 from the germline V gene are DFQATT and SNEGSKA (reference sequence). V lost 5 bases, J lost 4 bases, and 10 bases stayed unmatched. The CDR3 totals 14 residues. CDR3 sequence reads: CSAPRPTSSETQYF. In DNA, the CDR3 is TGCAGTGCTCCTCGACCGACTAGCTCAGAGACCCAGTACTTC.

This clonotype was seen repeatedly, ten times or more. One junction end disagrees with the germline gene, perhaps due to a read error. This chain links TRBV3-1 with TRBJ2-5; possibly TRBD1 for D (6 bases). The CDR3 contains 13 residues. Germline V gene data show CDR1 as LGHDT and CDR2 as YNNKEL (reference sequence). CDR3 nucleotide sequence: TGTGCCAGCAGCTCCGGGACACAAGACACCCAGTACTTT. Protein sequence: CASSSGTQDTQYF.

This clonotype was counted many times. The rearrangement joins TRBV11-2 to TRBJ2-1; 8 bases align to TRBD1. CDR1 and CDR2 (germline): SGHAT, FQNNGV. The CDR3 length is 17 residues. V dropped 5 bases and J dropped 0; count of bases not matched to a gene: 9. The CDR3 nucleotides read TGTGCCAGCAGCCTGTTCAAGACAGGGGTCTCCTACAATGAGCAGTTCTTC. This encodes CASSLFKTGVSYNEQFF.

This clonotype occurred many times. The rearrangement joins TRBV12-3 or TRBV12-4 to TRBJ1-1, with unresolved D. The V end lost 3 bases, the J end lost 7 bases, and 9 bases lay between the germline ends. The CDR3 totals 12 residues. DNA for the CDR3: TGTGCCAGCAGTTTTTTTTCCCTTGAAGCTTTCTTT. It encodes CASSFFSLEAFF.

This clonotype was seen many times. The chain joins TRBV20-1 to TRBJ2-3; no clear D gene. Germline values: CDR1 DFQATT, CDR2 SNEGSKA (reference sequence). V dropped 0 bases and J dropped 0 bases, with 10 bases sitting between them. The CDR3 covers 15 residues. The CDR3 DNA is TGCAGTGCTAGAGATTACCAGCGCAGCACAGATACGCAGTATTTT. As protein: CSARDYQRSTDTQYF.

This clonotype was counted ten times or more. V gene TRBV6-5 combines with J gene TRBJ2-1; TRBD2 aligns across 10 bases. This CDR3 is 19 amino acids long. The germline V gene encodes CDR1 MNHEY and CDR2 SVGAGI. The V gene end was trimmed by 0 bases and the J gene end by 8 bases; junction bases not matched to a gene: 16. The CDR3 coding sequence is TGTGCCAGCAGTTACTCGAGAATCCCTAGCGGGGGAGGTTTGGATGAGCAGTTCTTC. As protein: CASSYSRIPSGGGLDEQFF.

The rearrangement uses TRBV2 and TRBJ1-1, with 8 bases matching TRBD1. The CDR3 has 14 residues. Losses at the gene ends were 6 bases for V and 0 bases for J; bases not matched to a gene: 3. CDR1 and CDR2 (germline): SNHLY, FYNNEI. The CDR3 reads CASRETGVNTEAFF. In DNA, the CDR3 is TGTGCCAGCAGAGAGACAGGGGTGAACACTGAAGCTTTCTTT.

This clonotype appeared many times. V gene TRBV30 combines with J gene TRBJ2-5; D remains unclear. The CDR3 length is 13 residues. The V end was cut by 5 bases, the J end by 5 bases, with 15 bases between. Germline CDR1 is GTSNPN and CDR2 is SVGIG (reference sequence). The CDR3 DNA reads TGTGCCTGGGCCACGATGGGCGGTGAGACCCAGTACTTC. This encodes CAWATMGGETQYF.

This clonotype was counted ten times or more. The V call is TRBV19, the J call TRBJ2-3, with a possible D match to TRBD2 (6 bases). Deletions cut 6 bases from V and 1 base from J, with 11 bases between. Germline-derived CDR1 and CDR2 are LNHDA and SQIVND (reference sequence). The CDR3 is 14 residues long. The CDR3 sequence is CASRESGRTDTQYF. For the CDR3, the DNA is TGTGCCAGTAGGGAAAGCGGGCGCACAGATACGCAGTATTTT.

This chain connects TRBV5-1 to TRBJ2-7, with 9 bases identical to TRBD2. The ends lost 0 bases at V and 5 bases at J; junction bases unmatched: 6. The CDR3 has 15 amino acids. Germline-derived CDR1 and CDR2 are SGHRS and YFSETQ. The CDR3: CASSLGSGGPHEQYF. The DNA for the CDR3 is TGCGCCAGCAGCTTGGGCAGCGGGGGGCCCCACGAGCAGTACTTC.

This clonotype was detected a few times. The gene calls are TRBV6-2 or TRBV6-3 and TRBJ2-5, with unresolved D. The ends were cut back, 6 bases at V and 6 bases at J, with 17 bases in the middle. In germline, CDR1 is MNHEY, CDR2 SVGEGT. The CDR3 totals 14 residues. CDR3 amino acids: CASSPRLLEKTQYF. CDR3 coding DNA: TGTGCCAGCAGCCCTCGACTGCTCGAAAAGACCCAGTACTTC.

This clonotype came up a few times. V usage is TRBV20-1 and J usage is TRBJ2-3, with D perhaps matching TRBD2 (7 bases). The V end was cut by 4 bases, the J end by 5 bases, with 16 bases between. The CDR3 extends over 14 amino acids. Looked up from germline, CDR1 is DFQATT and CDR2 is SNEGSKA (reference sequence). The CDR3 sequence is CSAKFGGPQDTQYF. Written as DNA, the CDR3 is TGCAGTGCTAAATTCGGGGGGCCCCAAGATACGCAGTATTTT.

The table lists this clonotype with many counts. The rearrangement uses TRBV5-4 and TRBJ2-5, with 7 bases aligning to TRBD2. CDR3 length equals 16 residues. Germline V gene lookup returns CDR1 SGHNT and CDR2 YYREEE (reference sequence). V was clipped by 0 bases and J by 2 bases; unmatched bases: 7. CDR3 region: CASSLGSGGGQETQYF. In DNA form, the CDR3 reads TGTGCCAGCAGCTTGGGGTCCGGCGGGGGACAAGAGACCCAGTACTTC.

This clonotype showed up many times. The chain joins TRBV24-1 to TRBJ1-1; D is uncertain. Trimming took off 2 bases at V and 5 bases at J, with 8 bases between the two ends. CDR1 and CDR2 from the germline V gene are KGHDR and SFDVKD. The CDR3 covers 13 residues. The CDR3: CATSDWGGTEAFF. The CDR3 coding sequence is TGTGCCACCAGTGATTGGGGTGGAACTGAAGCTTTCTTT.

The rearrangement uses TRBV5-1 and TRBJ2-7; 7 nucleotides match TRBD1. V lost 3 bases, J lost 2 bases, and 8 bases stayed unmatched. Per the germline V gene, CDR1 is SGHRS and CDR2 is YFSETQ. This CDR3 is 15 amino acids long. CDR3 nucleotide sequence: TGCGCCAGCAGCTCAAAGACAGGGAACCCCTACGAGCAGTACTTC. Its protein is CASSSKTGNPYEQYF.

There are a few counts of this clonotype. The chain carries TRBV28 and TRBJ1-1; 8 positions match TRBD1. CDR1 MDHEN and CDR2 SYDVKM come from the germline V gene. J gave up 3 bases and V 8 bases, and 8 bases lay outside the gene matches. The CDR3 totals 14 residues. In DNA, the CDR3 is TGTGCCAGCCCCCCGGGCAGGGGGCACACTGAAGCTTTCTTT. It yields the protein CASPPGRGHTEAFF.

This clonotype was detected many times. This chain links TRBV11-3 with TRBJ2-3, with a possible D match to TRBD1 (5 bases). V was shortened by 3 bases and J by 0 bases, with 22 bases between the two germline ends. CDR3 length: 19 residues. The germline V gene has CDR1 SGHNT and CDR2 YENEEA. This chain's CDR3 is CASSFWGDLERTSTDTQYF. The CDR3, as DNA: TGTGCCAGCAGCTTCTGGGGCGATCTGGAGAGAACTAGCACAGATACGCAGTATTTT. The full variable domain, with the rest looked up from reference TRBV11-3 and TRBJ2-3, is EAGVVQSPRYKIIEKKQPVAFWCNPISGHNTLYWYLQNLGQGPELLIRYENEEAVDDSQLPKDRFSAERLKGVDSTLKIQPAELGDSAVYLCASSFWGDLERTSTDTQYFGPGTRLTVL.

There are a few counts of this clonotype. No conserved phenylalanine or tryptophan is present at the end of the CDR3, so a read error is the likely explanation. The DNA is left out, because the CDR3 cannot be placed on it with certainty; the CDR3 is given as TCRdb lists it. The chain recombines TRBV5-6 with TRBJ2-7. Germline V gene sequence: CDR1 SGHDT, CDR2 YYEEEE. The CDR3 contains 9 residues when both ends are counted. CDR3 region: CASSWMAQP.

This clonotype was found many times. For the CDR3, the DNA is TGCGCCAGCAGCCCATGGACAGGCCCCCCGGGCGATGAGCAGTTCTTC. Translating gives CASSPWTGPPGDEQFF. The J gene is TRBJ2-1, the V gene TRBV4-1; 7 bases agree with TRBD1. Per the germline V gene, CDR1 is MGHRA and CDR2 is YSYEKL. The CDR3 extends over 16 amino acids. The V segment lost 4 bases and the J segment 8 bases; nucleotides outside the gene matches: 14.

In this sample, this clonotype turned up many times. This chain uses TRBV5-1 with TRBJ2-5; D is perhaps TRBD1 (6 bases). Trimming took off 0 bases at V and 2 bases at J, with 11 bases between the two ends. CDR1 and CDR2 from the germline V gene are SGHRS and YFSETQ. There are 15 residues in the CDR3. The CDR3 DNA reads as TGCGCCAGCAGCTTGGATGCGACAGGTCAAGAGACCCAGTACTTC. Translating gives CASSLDATGQETQYF.

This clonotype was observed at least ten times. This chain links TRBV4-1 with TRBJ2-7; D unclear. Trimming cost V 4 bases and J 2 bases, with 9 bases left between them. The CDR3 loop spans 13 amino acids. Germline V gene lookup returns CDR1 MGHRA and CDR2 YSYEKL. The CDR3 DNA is TGCGCCAGCAGCCCCGGCAGTGCCTACGAGCAGTACTTC. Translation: CASSPGSAYEQYF.

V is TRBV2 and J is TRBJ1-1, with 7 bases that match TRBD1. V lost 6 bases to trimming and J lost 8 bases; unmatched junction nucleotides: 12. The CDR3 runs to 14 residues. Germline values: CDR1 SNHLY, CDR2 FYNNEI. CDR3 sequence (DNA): TGTGCCAGCAGGGCGGAACAGGGGAGGGTGGAAGCTTTCTTT. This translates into CASRAEQGRVEAFF.

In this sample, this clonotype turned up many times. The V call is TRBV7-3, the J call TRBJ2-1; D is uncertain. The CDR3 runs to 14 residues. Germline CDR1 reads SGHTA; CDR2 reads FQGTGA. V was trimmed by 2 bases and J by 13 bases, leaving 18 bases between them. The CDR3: CASSLQYHDGRQFF. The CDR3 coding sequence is TGTGCCAGCAGCTTACAATATCACGATGGACGACAGTTCTTC.

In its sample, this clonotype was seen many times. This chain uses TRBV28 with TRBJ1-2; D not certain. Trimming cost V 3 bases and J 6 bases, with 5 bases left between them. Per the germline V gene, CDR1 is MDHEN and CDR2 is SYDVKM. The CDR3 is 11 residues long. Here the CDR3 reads CASSFLDGYTF. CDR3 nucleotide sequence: TGTGCCAGCAGTTTTCTGGATGGCTACACCTTC.

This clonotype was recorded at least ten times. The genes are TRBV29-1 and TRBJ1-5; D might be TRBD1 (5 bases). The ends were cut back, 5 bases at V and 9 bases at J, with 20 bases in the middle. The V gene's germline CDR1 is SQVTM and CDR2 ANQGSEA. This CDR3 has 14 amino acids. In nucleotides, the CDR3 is TGCAGCGTTTCGGACACCCTTAGAAACGGGCCCCAGCATTTT. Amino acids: CSVSDTLRNGPQHF.